The source of this T cell receptor (beta chain) is a study of identical twins. Trimming left V 2 bases short and J 9 bases short, with 11 bases between. Per germline, CDR1 MNHEY and CDR2 SVGEGT. The CDR3 runs to 14 residues. TCRdb re-analysed the 5' RACE reads in MiXCR, keeping a single row per CDR3 protein. The table includes some 690,000 distinct CDR3 sequences, about 20% detected once. Another study also made use of these data, one on T cells expressing NK-cell markers.

What was sequenced was PBMCs. The rearrangement joins TRBV6-2 or TRBV6-3 to TRBJ1-6, with D perhaps matching TRBD1 (6 bases). The source of this sequence is a woman aged 18 to 35 in good health. The CDR3 reads CASSYVGGGSPLHF. The CDR3 DNA is TGTGCCAGCAGTTACGTGGGGGGCGGTTCACCCCTCCACTTT.